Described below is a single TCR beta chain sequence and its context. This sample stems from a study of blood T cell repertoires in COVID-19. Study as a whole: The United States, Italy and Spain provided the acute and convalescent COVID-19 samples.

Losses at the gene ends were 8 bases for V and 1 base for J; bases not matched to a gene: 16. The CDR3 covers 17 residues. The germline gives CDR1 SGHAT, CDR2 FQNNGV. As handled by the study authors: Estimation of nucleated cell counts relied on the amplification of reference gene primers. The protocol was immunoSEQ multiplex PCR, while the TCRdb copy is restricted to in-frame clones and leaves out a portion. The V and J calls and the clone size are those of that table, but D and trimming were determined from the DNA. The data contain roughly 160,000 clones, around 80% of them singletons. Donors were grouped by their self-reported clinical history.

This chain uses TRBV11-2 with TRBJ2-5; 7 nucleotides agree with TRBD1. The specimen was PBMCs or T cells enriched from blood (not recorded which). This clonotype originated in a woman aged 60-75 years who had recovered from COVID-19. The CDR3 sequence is CASRGISGTDSQETQYF. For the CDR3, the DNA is TGTGCCAGCCGCGGAATCTCCGGGACAGACTCCCAAGAGACCCAGTACTTC.